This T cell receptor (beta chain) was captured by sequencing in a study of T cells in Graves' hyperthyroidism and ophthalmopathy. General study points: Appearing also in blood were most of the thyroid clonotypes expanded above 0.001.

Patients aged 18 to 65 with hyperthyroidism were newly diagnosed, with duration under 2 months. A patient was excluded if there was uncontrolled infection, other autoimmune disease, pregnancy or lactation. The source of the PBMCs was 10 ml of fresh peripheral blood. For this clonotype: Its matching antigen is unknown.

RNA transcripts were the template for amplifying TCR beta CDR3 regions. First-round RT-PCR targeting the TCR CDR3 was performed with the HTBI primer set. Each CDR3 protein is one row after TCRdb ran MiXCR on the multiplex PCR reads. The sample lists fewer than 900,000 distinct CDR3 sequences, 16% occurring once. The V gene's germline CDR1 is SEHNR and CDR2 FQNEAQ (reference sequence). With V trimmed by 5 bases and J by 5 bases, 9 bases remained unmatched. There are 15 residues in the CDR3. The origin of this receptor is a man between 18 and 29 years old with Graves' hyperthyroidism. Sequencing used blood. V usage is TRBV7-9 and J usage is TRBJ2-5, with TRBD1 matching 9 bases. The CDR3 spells CASSAQGARGETQYF. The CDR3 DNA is TGTGCCAGCAGCGCACAGGGGGCGAGAGGGGAGACCCAGTACTTC.